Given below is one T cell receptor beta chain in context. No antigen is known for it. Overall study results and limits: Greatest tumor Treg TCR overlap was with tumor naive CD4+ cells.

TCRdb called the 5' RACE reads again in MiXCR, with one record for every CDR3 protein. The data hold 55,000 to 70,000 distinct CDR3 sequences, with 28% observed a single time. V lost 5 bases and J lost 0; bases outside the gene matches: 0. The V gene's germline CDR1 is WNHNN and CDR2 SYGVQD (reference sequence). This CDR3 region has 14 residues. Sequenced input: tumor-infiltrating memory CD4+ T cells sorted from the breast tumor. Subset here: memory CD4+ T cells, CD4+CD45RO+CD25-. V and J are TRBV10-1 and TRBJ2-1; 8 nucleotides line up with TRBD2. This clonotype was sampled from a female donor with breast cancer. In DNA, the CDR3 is TGCGCCAGCAGTAGCGGGAGCTCCTACAATGAGCAGTTCTTC. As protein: CASSSGSSYNEQFF.